This T cell receptor beta chain came from a study of T cell repertoires in cytomegalovirus infection. Looking at the study overall: Public signatures in TCR beta pointed to CMV infection and matching HLA type. Study-wide results and limits: HLA-C-restricted TCR beta clonotypes specific for CMV led the ex vivo response. The cumulative frequency of public TCR beta families identified carriers of CMV plus the relevant HLA.

TCRdb called the reads again in MiXCR, with one record for every CDR3 protein. The sample yields around 300,000 distinct CDR3 sequences, more than 9% seen once. In regard to this clonotype: Antigen unknown.

CDR1 is DFQATT, CDR2 SNEGSKA, per germline (reference sequence). This CDR3 spans 12 amino acids. V lost 5 bases and J lost 5, with 12 bases in between. V gene TRBV20-1 combines with J gene TRBJ2-5, with no clear D. Sequenced sample: PBMCs. The TCR was taken from a human donor in good health (CMV status not recorded). Some clones in this sample may be carry-over from other donors' samples. The CDR3 DNA is TGCAGTGCTCGTCTGGTGGGGGAGACCCAGTACTTC. Residues: CSARLVGETQYF.